The sequence of this T cell receptor (beta chain) was determined in a study of blood T cell repertoires in COVID-19. Looking at the study overall: Samples came from the United States, Italy and Spain, spanning acute and convalescent COVID-19. Nucleic acid was either cDNA or gDNA, and it came from T cells, B-cell-depleted T cells, or PBMCs.

In the authors' workflow: Reference gene primer amplification gave estimated nucleated cell counts. Sequencing was performed with immunoSEQ multiplex PCR; in TCRdb, only in-frame clones are kept and a portion is missing. That table furnishes V, J and clone size, whereas the DNA furnished D and trimming. The sample has about 330,000 clones; approximately 87% are singletons. Germline V lookup: CDR1 SGHRS, CDR2 YFSETQ. The CDR3 is made up of 16 amino acids. The ends lost 2 bases at V and 0 bases at J; junction bases unmatched: 1. The clonotype originates from a woman aged 45-65 years with active or convalescent COVID-19. The chain carries TRBV5-1 and TRBJ2-6, with 8 bases matching TRBD1. The sequenced sample was peripheral blood. This chain's CDR3 is CASSFGQGSGANVLTF. The CDR3 coding sequence is TGCGCCAGCAGCTTCGGACAGGGCTCTGGGGCCAACGTCCTGACTTTC.